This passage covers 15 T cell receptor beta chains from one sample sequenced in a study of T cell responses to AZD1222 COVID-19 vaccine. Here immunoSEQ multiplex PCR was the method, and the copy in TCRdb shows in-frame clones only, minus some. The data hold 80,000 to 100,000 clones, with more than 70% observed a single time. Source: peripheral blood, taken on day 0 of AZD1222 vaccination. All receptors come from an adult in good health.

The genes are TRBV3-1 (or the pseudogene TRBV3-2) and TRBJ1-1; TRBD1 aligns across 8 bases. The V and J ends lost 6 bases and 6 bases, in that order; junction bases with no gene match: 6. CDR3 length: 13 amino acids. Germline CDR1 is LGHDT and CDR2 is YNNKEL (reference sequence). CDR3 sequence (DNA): TGTGCCAGCAGGGGCGGACAGGGTGCTGAAGCTTTCTTT. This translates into CASRGGQGAEAFF.

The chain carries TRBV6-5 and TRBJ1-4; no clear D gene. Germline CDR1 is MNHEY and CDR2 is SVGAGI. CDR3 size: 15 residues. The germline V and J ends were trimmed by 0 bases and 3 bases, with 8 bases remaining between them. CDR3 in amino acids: CASSYSSASNEKLFF. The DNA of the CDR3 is TGTGCCAGCAGTTACTCGTCAGCCTCTAATGAAAAACTGTTTTTT.

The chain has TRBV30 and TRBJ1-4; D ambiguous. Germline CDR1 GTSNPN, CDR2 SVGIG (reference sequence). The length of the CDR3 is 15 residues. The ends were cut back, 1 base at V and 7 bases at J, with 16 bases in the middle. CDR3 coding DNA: TGTGCCTGGAGTGGTTTGAGGGCTCAAGGTGAAAAACTGTTTTTT. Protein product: CAWSGLRAQGEKLFF.

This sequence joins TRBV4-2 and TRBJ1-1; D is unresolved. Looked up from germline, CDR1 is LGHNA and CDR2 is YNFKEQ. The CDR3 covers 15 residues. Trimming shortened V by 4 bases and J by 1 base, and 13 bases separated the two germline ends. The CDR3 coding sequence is TGTGCCAGCAGCCCCACCGCCTGGGGGAACACTGAAGCTTTCTTT. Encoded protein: CASSPTAWGNTEAFF.

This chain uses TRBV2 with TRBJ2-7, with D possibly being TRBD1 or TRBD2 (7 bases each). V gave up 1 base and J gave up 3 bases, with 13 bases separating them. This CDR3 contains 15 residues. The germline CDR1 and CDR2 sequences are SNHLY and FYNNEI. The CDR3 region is CASSEGGRGGYEQYF. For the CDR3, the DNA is TGTGCCAGCAGTGAAGGAGGCAGGGGGGGCTACGAGCAGTACTTC.

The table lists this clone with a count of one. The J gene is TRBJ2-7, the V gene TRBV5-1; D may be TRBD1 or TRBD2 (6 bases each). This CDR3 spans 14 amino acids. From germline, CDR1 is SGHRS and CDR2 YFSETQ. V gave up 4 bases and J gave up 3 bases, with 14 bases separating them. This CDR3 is CASSLPQGGYEQYF. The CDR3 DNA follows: TGCGCCAGCAGCCTGCCACAGGGAGGCTACGAGCAGTACTTC.

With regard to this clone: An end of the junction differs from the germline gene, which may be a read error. CDR3 protein: CASSLGSGARSIF. CDR3 sequence (DNA): TGTGCCAGCAGCCTAGGTAGCGGGGCCCGCTCTATCTTC. The V call is TRBV7-2, the J call TRBJ2-1; TRBD2 agrees at 8 bases. The CDR3 loop spans 13 amino acids. Germline CDR1 is SGHTA and CDR2 is FQGNSA. The variable domain in full, completed from reference TRBV7-2 and TRBJ2-1, reads GAGVSQSPSNKVTEKGKDVELRCDPISGHTALYWYRQSLGQGLEFLIYFQGNSAPDKSGLPSDRFSAERTGGSVSTLTIQRTQQEDSAVYLCASSLGSGARSIFGPGTRLTVL.

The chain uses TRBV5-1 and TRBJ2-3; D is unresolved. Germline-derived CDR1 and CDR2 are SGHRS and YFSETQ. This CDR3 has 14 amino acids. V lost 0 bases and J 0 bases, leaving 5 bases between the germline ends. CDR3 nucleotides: TGCGCCAGCAGCTTGGAGTCGAGCACAGATACGCAGTATTTT. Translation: CASSLESSTDTQYF.

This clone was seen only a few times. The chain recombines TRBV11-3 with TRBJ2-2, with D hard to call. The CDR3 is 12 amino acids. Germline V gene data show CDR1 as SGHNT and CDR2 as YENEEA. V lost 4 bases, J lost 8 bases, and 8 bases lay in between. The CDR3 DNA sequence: TGTGCCAGCAGCTACACAAGTGGGGAGCTGTTTTTT. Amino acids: CASSYTSGELFF. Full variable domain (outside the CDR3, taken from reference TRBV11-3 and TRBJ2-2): EAGVVQSPRYKIIEKKQPVAFWCNPISGHNTLYWYLQNLGQGPELLIRYENEEAVDDSQLPKDRFSAERLKGVDSTLKIQPAELGDSAVYLCASSYTSGELFFGEGSRLTVL.

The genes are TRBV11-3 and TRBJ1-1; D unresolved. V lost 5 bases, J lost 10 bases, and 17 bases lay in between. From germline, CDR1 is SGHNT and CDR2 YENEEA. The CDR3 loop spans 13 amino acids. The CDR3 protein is CASSRINGELAFF. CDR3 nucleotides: TGTGCCAGCAGCCGCATTAACGGGGAGTTAGCTTTCTTT.

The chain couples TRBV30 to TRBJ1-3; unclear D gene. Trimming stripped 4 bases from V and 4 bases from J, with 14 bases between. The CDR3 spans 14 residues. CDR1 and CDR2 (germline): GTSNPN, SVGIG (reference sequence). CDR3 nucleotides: TGTGCCTGGACCGCCGGGTTTGGAGGAAACACCATATATTTT. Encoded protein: CAWTAGFGGNTIYF.

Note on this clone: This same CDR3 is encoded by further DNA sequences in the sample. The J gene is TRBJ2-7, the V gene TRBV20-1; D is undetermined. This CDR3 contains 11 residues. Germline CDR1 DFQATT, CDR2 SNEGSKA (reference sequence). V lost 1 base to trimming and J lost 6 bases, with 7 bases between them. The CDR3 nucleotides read TGCAGTGCTAGAGGGGGTACCGAGCAGTACTTC. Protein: CSARGGTEQYF.

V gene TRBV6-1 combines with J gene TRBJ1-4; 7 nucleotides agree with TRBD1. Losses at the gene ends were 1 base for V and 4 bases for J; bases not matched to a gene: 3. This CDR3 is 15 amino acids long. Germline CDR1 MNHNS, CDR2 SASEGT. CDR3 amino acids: CASSEGGQINEKLFF. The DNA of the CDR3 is TGTGCCAGCAGTGAAGGGGGACAGATTAATGAAAAACTGTTTTTT.

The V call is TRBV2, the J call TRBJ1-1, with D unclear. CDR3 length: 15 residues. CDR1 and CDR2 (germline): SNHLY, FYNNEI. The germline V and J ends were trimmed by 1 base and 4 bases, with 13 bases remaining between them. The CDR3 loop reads CASSEGTSRRTEAFF. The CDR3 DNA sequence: TGTGCCAGCAGTGAAGGGACGTCGCGGCGCACTGAAGCTTTCTTT.

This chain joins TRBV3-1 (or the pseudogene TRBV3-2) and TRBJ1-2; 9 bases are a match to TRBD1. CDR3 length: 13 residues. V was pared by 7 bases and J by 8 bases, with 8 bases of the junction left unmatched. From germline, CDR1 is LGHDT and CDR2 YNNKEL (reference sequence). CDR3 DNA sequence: TGTGCCAGCAACAGACAGGGGGGAAACGGCTACACCTTC. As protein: CASNRQGGNGYTF.